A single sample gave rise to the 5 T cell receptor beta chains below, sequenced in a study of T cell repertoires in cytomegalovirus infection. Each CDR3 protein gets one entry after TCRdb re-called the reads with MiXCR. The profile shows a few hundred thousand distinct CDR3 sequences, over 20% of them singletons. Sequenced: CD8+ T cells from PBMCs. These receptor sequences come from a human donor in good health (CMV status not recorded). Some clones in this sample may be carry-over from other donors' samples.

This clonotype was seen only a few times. CDR3 sequence: CASSNPGSGTEAFF. CDR3 DNA: TGTGCCAGCAGCAACCCAGGCTCGGGGACTGAAGCTTTCTTT. This chain connects TRBV7-9 to TRBJ1-1, with unresolved D. The CDR3 is made up of 14 amino acids. Germline V gene lookup returns CDR1 SEHNR and CDR2 FQNEAQ (reference sequence). Trimming shortened V by 5 bases and J by 5 bases, and 15 bases separated the two germline ends.

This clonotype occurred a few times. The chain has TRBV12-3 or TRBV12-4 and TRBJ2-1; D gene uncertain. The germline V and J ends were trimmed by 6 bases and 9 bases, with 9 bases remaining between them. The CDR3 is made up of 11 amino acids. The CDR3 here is CASSFGPEQFF. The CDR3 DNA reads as TGTGCCAGCAGCTTCGGGCCTGAGCAGTTCTTC.

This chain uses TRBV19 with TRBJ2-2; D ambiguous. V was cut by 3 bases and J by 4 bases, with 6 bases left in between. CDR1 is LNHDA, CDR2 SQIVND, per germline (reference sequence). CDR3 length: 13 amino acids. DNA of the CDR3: TGTGCCAGTAGTATCCAGGTCACCGGGGAGCTGTTTTTT. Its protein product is CASSIQVTGELFF.

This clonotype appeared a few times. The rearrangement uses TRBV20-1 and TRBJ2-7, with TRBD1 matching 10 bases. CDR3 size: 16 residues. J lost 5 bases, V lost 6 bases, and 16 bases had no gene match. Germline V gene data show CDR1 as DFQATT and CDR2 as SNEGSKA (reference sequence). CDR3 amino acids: CSATFTGTGAIDEQYF. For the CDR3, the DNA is TGCAGTGCCACCTTTACCGGGACAGGGGCTATCGACGAGCAGTACTTC.

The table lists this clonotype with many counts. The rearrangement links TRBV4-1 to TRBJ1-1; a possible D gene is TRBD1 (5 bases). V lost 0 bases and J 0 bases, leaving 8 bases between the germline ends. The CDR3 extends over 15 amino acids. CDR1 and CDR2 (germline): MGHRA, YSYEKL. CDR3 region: CASSQEEGVNTEAFF. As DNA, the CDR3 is TGCGCCAGCAGCCAAGAGGAAGGGGTGAACACTGAAGCTTTCTTT.